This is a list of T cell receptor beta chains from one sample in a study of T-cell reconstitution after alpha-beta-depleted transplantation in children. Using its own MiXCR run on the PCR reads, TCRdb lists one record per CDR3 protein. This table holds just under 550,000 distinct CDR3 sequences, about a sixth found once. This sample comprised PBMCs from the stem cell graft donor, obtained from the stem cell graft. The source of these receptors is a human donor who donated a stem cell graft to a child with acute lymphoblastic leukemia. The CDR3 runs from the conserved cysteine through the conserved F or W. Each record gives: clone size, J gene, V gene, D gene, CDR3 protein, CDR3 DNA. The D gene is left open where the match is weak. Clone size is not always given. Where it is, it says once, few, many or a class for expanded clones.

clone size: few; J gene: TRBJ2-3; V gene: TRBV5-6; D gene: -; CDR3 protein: CASSFAGRWGTDTQYF; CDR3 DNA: TGTGCCAGCAGCTTCGCAGGGCGTTGGGGCACAGATACGCAGTATTTT
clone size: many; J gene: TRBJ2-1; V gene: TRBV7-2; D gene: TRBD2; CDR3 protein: CASSTGTSGNNEQFF; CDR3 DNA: TGTGCCAGCAGCACCGGGACTAGCGGGAACAATGAGCAGTTCTTC
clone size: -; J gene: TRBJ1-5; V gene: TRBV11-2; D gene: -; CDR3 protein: CASSVARDRPQHF; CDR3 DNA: TGTGCCAGCAGCGTTGCTAGGGATCGGCCCCAGCATTTT
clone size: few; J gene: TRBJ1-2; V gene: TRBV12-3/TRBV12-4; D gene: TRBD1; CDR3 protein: CASSAGQRGGYTF; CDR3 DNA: TGTGCCAGCAGCGCGGGACAGCGAGGTGGCTACACCTTC
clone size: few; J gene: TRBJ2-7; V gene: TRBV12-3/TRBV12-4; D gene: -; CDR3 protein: CASTNTAYEQYF; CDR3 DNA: TGTGCCAGCACCAACACCGCCTACGAGCAGTACTTC
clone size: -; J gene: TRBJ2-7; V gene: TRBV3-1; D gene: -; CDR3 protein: CASSQDIVDEQYF; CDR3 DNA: TGTGCCAGCAGCCAAGATATAGTTGACGAGCAGTACTTC
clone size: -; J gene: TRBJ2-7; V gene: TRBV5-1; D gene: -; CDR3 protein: CASSFGLSESSYEQYF; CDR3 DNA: TGCGCCAGCAGCTTCGGGCTTAGCGAAAGCTCCTACGAGCAGTACTTC
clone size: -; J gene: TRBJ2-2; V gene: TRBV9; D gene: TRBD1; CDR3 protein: CASSVHRGRINTGELFF; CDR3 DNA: TGTGCCAGCAGCGTACACAGGGGGCGAATTAACACCGGGGAGCTGTTTTTT
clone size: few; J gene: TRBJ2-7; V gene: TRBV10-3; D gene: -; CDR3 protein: CAISTGQAYEQYF; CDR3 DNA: TGTGCCATCTCGACCGGCCAAGCCTACGAGCAGTACTTC
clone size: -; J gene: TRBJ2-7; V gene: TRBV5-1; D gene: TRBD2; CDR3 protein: CASSVQRGDYYEQYF; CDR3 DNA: TGCGCCAGCAGCGTCCAGCGGGGGGACTACTACGAGCAGTACTTC
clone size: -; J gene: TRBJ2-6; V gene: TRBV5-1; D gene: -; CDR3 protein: CASSLAGPSSGANVLTF; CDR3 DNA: TGCGCCAGCAGCTTGGCAGGGCCCAGCTCTGGGGCCAACGTCCTGACTTTC
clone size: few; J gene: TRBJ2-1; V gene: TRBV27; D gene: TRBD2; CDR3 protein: CASSWGGTSGNEQFF; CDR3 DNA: TGTGCCAGCAGTTGGGGGGGGACTAGCGGGAATGAGCAGTTCTTC
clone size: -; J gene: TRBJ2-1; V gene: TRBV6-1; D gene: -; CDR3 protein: CASRVQGRGYNEQFF; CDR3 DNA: TGTGCCAGCAGGGTTCAGGGTAGAGGCTACAATGAGCAGTTCTTC
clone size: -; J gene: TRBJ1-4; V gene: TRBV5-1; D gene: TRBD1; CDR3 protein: CASSLETGEPNEKLFF; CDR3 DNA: TGCGCCAGCAGCTTGGAAACAGGGGAACCTAATGAAAAACTGTTTTTT
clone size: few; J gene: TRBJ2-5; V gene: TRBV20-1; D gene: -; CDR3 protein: CSASAAKTQYF; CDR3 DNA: TGCAGTGCTAGCGCCGCGAAGACCCAGTACTTC
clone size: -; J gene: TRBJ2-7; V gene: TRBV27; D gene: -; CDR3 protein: CASSSDVTAYEQYF; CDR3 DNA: TGTGCCAGCAGTTCCGATGTAACCGCCTACGAGCAGTACTTC
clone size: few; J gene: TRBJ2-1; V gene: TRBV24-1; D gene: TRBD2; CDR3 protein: CATSDPPGLGYNEQFF; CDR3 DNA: TGTGCCACCAGTGATCCACCGGGACTAGGCTACAATGAGCAGTTCTTC
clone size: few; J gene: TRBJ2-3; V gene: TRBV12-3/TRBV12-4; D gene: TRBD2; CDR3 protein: CASSLRLAGKLDTQYF; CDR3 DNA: TGTGCCAGCAGTCTTCGACTAGCGGGAAAGTTAGATACGCAGTATTTT
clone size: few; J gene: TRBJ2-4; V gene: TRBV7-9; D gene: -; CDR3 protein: CASSPLGGNIQYF; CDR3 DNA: TGTGCCAGCAGCCCTCTAGGGGGAAACATTCAGTACTTC
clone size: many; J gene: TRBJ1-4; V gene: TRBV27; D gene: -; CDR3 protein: CASSLLVEDNEKLFF; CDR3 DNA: TGTGCCAGCAGTTTATTGGTCGAGGATAATGAAAAACTGTTTTTT
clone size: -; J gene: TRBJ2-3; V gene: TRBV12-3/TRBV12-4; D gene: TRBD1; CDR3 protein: CASSLAHRGFYRVTDTQYF; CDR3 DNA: TGTGCCAGCAGTTTAGCGCACAGGGGCTTCTATCGGGTCACAGATACGCAGTATTTT
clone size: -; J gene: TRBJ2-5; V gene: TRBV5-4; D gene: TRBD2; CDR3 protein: CASSLDSGGQETQYF; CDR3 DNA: TGTGCCAGCAGCTTGGATTCGGGGGGGCAAGAGACCCAGTACTTC
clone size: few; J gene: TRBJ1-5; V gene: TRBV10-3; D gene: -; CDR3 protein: CAIRGQNDQPQHF; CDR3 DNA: TGTGCCATCAGAGGACAGAATGATCAGCCCCAGCATTTT
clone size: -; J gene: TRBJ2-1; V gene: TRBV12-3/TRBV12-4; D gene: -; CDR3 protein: CASSPLEGSYNEQFF; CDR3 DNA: TGTGCCAGCAGCCCCCTGGAGGGGTCCTACAATGAGCAGTTCTTC
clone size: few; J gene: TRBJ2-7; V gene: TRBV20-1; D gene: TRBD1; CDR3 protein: CSARDRRSYEQYF; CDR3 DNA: TGCAGTGCCAGGGACAGGCGCTCCTACGAGCAGTACTTC
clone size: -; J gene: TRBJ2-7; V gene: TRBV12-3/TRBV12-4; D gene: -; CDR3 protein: CASRALSGEQYF; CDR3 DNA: TGTGCCAGCAGGGCCTTGTCAGGCGAGCAGTACTTC
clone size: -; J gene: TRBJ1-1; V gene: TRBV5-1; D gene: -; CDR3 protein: CASSLALQGDTEAFF; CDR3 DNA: TGCGCCAGCAGCTTGGCCCTACAGGGAGACACTGAAGCTTTCTTT
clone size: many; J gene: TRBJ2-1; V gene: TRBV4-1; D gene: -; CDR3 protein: CASSQDKVVLGEQFF; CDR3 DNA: TGCGCCAGCAGCCAAGATAAGGTAGTTTTAGGTGAGCAGTTCTTC
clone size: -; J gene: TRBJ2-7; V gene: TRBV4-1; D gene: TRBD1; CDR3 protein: CASSQRDRVEQYF; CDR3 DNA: TGCGCCAGCAGCCAACGGGACAGGGTCGAGCAGTACTTC
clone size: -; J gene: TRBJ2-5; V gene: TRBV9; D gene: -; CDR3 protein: CASSVDPDKEETQYF; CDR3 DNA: TGTGCCAGCAGCGTAGACCCGGACAAGGAAGAGACCCAGTACTTC
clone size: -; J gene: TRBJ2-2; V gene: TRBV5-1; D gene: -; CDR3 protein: CASSLAVGVSTGELFF; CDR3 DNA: TGCGCCAGCAGCTTGGCCGTGGGGGTTAGCACCGGGGAGCTGTTTTTT
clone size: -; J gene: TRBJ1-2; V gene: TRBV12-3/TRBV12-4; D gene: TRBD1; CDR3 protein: CASSAGQESYGYTF; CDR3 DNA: TGTGCCAGCAGTGCCGGACAGGAGAGCTATGGCTACACCTTC
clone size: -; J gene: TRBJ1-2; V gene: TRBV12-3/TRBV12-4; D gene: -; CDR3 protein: CASSLRPGGPYGYTF; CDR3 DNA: TGTGCCAGCAGTTTACGCCCCGGGGGGCCCTATGGCTACACCTTC
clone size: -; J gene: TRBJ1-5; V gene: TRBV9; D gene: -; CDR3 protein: CASSGGRSNQPQHF; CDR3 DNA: TGTGCCAGCAGCGGGGGCAGGAGCAATCAGCCCCAGCATTTT
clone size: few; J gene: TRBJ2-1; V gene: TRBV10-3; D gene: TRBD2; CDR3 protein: CASGLGLAVYEQFF; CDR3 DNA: TGTGCCTCGGGGTTGGGACTAGCGGTTTATGAGCAGTTCTTC
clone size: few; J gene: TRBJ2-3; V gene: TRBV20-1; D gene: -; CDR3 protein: CSARGIGGPYF; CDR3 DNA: TGCAGTGCCAGGGGTATCGGGGGGCCGTATTTT
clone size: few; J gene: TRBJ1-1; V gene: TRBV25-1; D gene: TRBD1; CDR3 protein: CASSTGGVGAFF; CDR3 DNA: TGTGCCAGTTCGACAGGGGGCGTCGGGGCTTTCTTT
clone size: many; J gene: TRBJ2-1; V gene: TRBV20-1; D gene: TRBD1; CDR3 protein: CSAQPGDRDPEQFF; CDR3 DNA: TGCAGTGCTCAGCCAGGGGACAGGGATCCTGAGCAGTTCTTC
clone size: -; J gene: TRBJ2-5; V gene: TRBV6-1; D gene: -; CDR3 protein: CASSGGSFKWGQGQPQETQYF; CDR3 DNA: TGTGCCAGCAGTGGGGGCTCTTTTAAGTGGGGGCAGGGGCAGCCGCAAGAGACCCAGTACTTC
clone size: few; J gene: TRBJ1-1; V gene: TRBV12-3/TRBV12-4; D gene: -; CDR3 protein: CASSPMGASTEAFF; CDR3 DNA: TGTGCCAGCAGTCCCATGGGCGCGAGTACTGAAGCTTTCTTT
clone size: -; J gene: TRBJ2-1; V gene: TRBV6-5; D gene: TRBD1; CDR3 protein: CASSYLAGTGAYNEQFF; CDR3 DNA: TGTGCCAGCAGTTACTTAGCCGGGACAGGGGCCTACAATGAGCAGTTCTTC
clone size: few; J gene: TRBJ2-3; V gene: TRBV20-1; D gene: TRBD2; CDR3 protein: CSARDRGLAAWADTQYF; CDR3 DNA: TGCAGTGCTAGAGATCGAGGGCTAGCGGCGTGGGCAGATACGCAGTATTTT
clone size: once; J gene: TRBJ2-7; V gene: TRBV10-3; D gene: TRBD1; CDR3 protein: CAISESRDRVLFSPYEQYF; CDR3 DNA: TGTGCCATCAGTGAGTCGCGGGACAGGGTCCTATTCTCCCCTTACGAGCAGTACTTC
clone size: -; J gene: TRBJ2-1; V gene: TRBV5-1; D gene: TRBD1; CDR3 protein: CASSPGTGGYNEQFF; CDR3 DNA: TGCGCCAGCAGCCCTGGGACAGGGGGTTACAATGAGCAGTTCTTC
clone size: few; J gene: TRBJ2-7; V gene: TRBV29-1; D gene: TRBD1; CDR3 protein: CSALGTGAYEQYF; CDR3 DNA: TGCAGCGCCCTCGGGACAGGGGCCTACGAGCAGTACTTC
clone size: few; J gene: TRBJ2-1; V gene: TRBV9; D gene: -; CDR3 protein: CASSGGGTMELGEQFF; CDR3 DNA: TGTGCCAGCAGCGGAGGGGGGACAATGGAACTCGGGGAGCAGTTCTTC
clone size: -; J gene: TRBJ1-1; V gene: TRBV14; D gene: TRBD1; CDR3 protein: CASSQEAFSGTGYEAFF; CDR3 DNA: TGTGCCAGCAGCCAAGAAGCCTTTTCCGGGACAGGGTATGAAGCTTTCTTT
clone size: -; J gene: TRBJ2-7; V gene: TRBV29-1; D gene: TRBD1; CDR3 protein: CSVFAWTGGSYEQYF; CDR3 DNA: TGCAGCGTTTTTGCTTGGACAGGGGGATCCTACGAGCAGTACTTC
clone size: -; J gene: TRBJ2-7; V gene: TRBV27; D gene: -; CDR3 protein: CASSYNTGNEQYF; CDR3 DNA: TGTGCCAGCAGTTACAACACAGGTAACGAGCAGTACTTC
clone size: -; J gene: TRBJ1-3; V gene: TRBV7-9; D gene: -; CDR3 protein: CASSRDLTVSGNTIYF; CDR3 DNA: TGTGCCAGCAGCCGTGATTTGACAGTCTCTGGAAACACCATATATTTT
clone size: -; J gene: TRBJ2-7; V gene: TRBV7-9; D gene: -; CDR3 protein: CASSLAQGRAYEQYF; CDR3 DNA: TGTGCCAGCAGCTTAGCCCAGGGGAGAGCGTACGAGCAGTACTTC
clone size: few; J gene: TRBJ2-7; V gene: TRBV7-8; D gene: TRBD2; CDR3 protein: CASSSGLAGGPVFGYEQYF; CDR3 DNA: TGTGCCAGCAGCTCGGGACTAGCGGGAGGCCCAGTTTTCGGTTACGAGCAGTACTTC
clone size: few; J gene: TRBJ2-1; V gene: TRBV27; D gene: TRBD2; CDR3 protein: CASSPHTSGPTDEQFF; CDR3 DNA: TGTGCCAGCAGTCCCCACACTAGCGGACCTACAGATGAGCAGTTCTTC
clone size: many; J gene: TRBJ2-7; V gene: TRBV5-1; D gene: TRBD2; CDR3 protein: CASSSGLAGDEQYF; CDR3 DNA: TGCGCCAGCAGCTCCGGACTAGCGGGAGACGAGCAGTACTTC
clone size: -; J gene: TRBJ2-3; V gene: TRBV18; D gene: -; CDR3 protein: CASSPSPGPSTDTQYF; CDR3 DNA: TGTGCCAGCTCACCATCCCCCGGACCTAGCACAGATACGCAGTATTTT
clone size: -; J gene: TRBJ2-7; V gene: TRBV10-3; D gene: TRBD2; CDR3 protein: CAISEGASGRARREQYF; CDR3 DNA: TGTGCCATCAGTGAGGGGGCTAGCGGGAGGGCCAGGCGGGAGCAGTACTTC
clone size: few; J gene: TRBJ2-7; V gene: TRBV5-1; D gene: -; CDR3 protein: CASSFGTLDEQYF; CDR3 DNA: TGCGCCAGCAGCTTCGGGACTCTAGACGAGCAGTACTTC